This T cell receptor beta chain was observed in a study of blood T cell repertoires in COVID-19. Turning to the study itself: Nucleic acid was either cDNA or gDNA, and it came from T cells, B-cell-depleted T cells, or PBMCs.

In the source study's methods: It was from reference gene primer amplification that nucleated cell counts were estimated. Data came from immunoSEQ multiplex PCR; TCRdb stores just in-frame clones and leaves some out. V and J calls and clone size follow that table, whereas D and trimming were derived from the DNA. The sample carries about 380,000 clones, around nine tenths recorded once. The length of the CDR3 is 17 residues. Germline V gives CDR1 LNHDA, CDR2 SQIVND (reference sequence). Germline trimming cut 0 bases from V and 5 bases from J; bases unmatched to any gene: 11. The material sequenced was PBMCs or T cells enriched from blood (not recorded which). V gene TRBV19 combines with J gene TRBJ2-7; 9 nucleotides match TRBD1. The source is a woman between 18 and 29 years old who had recovered from COVID-19. CDR3 residues: CASSIDSRGQGFDEQYF. The CDR3 DNA reads as TGTGCCAGTAGTATAGACTCTCGGGGACAGGGATTTGACGAGCAGTACTTC.